The sequence of this T cell receptor (beta chain) was determined in a study of T cell responses to AZD1222 COVID-19 vaccine. Findings of the study overall: The reported proportion of spike-specific TCRs targeting unmutated variant regions was nearly half. Only a handful of AZD1222 recipients, more than five in all, had baseline seropositivity.

The data were produced by immunoSEQ multiplex PCR, yet TCRdb's version contains in-frame clones alone and is incomplete. Among over 150,000 clones listed, roughly 90% were seen once. On this clone itself: The antigen is undetermined.

Germline values: CDR1 MNHEY, CDR2 SMNVEV (reference sequence). The CDR3 loop spans 16 amino acids. Trimming removed 2 bases from V and 4 bases from J, with 18 bases in between. The starting material was peripheral blood, obtained 28 days after the second AZD1222 dose. The chain carries TRBV27 and TRBJ2-7; the D is unclear. The origin of this receptor is an adult who received the AZD1222 COVID-19 vaccine. The DNA of the CDR3 is TGTGCCAGCAGTTTAAACATTCTCGGCGGATCTTACGAGCAGTACTTC. Encoded protein: CASSLNILGGSYEQYF.